The sequence of this T cell receptor beta chain was determined in a study of blood T cell repertoires in COVID-19. The overall study: The origin of the acute and convalescent COVID-19 samples was the United States, Italy and Spain. PBMCs, B-cell-depleted T cells, or T cells provided the cDNA or gDNA that made up the material.

Trimming took 4 bases from V and 5 from J, leaving 14 bases between them. Per germline, CDR1 LGHDT and CDR2 YNNKEL (reference sequence). The CDR3 covers 14 residues. In the authors' methods: The authors estimated nucleated cell counts from reference gene primer amplification. The protocol was immunoSEQ multiplex PCR, while the TCRdb copy is restricted to in-frame clones and leaves out a portion. V and J calls and clone size are as listed in that table; D and trimming were resolved from the DNA. The profile shows fewer than 300,000 clones, approximately 90% of them singletons. J is TRBJ2-5 and V is TRBV3-1 (or the pseudogene TRBV3-2); tentatively, D is TRBD2 (5 bases). The TCR sequence derives from a man between 60 and 70 years old who had recovered from COVID-19. Sample: peripheral blood. The CDR3 reads CASSRSGLKETQYF. Written as DNA, the CDR3 is TGTGCCAGCAGCCGGAGCGGTTTGAAGGAGACCCAGTACTTC.